A single sample is the source of the 13 T cell receptor beta chains below, sequenced in a study of blood T cell repertoires in COVID-19. Sequenced by immunoSEQ multiplex PCR; TCRdb stores in-frame clones only, minus some. The table lists 300,000 to 400,000 clones, over 75% of them singletons. Sequenced: peripheral blood. Source of these receptors: a human donor in a cohort sampled during active COVID-19.

This clone was picked up one time. This CDR3 is CASSFSRGLGEKLFF. CDR3 nucleotides: TGTGCCAGCAGTTTTAGCAGGGGGCTGGGTGAAAAACTGTTTTTT. J is TRBJ1-4 and V is TRBV5-8, with 8 nucleotides matching TRBD1. Germline V CDR1 and CDR2: SGHTS, YDEGEE. This CDR3 has 15 residues. The V and J ends lost 5 bases and 7 bases, in that order; junction bases with no gene match: 10.

The rearrangement uses TRBV19 and TRBJ2-4, with 8 bases fitting TRBD1. The CDR3 loop spans 11 amino acids. Germline-derived CDR1 and CDR2 are LNHDA and SQIVND (reference sequence). Trimming cost V 7 bases and J 11 bases; bases outside gene matches: 4. The CDR3 sequence is CASNSGQVQYF. In nucleotides, the CDR3 is TGTGCCAGTAATTCGGGACAGGTTCAGTACTTC.

The J gene is TRBJ2-1, the V gene TRBV24-1, with D possibly matching TRBD2 (5 bases). This CDR3 comprises 16 residues. Germline lookup yields CDR1 KGHDR and CDR2 SFDVKD. V was shortened by 4 bases and J by 0 bases, with 12 bases between the two germline ends. DNA of the CDR3: TGTGCCACCAGTGAATTCCGGGGTCCCTCCTACAATGAGCAGTTCTTC. It is translated as CATSEFRGPSYNEQFF.

The chain combines TRBV12-5 with TRBJ1-1; D is ambiguous. The germline CDR1 and CDR2 sequences are LGHNT and FRNRAP. The CDR3 runs 16 residues. V was pared by 7 bases and J by 1 base, with 19 bases between. The CDR3 here is CASVKFPSTPNTEAFF. Written as DNA, the CDR3 is TGTGCTAGTGTTAAGTTCCCGTCGACACCGAACACTGAAGCTTTCTTT.

The rearrangement joins TRBV6-5 to TRBJ1-2; D is perhaps TRBD1 (5 bases). Per the germline V gene, CDR1 is MNHEY and CDR2 is SVGAGI. V shed 0 bases and J shed 3 bases, with 11 bases lying between them. This CDR3 region has 15 residues. CDR3 bases: TGTGCCAGCAGTTACTCGACAGCTTCGTACTATGGCTACACCTTC. Translated: CASSYSTASYYGYTF.

V and J are TRBV6-4 and TRBJ1-4; unclear D gene. The CDR3 length is 15 residues. The germline CDR1 and CDR2 sequences are MRHNA and SNTAGT. Trimming left V 5 bases short and J 2 bases short, with 12 bases between. CDR3 protein: CASSPGMATNEKLFF. Written as DNA, the CDR3 is TGTGCCAGCAGTCCCGGGATGGCGACTAATGAAAAACTGTTTTTT.

The chain is built from TRBV19 and TRBJ2-2; TRBD1 might be the D (6 bases). The ends were cut back, 3 bases at V and 3 bases at J, with 11 bases in the middle. This CDR3 is 15 amino acids long. Germline CDR1 and CDR2: LNHDA and SQIVND (reference sequence). In DNA form, the CDR3 reads TGTGCCAGTAGTATGGGGGACACTTACACCGGGGAGCTGTTTTTT. Encoded protein: CASSMGDTYTGELFF.

CDR3 amino acids: CASTASSSYEQYF. CDR3 nucleotides: TGTGCCAGCACCGCAAGTAGCTCCTACGAGCAGTACTTC. The V gene is TRBV6-6, the J gene TRBJ2-7; D not certain. V shed 7 bases and J shed 0 bases, with 10 bases lying between them. Germline lookup yields CDR1 MNHNY and CDR2 SVGAGI (reference sequence). The CDR3 is made up of 13 amino acids.

This clone was observed a single time. The chain recombines TRBV3-1 (or the pseudogene TRBV3-2) with TRBJ1-3, with 8 bases lining up with TRBD1. The CDR3 is 15 amino acids. In germline, CDR1 is LGHDT, CDR2 YNNKEL (reference sequence). Unmatched junction bases numbered 2, after V lost 3 bases and J lost 1 base. The DNA of the CDR3 is TGTGCCAGCAGCCACAGGGGGCAATCTGGAAACACCATATATTTT. It encodes CASSHRGQSGNTIYF.

This chain links TRBV27 with TRBJ1-2; D gene unclear. With 2 bases removed from V and 5 bases from J, the gap between germline ends came to 12 bases. This CDR3 is built from 14 residues. From germline, CDR1 is MNHEY and CDR2 SMNVEV (reference sequence). CDR3 amino acids: CASSLSGGQYGYTF. CDR3 DNA: TGTGCCAGCAGTTTAAGCGGCGGGCAATATGGCTACACCTTC.

The genes are TRBV5-1 and TRBJ1-2; maybe TRBD1 (6 bases). This CDR3 region has 15 residues. Deletions cut 5 bases from V and 2 bases from J, with 16 bases between. The germline gives CDR1 SGHRS, CDR2 YFSETQ. CDR3 amino acids: CASSFTGSGNYGYTF. Here the CDR3 DNA reads TGCGCCAGCAGTTTTACAGGGAGTGGCAACTATGGCTACACCTTC.

V and J are TRBV7-9 and TRBJ1-6; no reliable D call. The CDR3 is 12 amino acids. V lost 5 bases and J 6 bases, leaving 5 bases between the germline ends. Germline values: CDR1 SEHNR, CDR2 FQNEAQ (reference sequence). CDR3 sequence: CASSPFNSPLHF. The CDR3 nucleotides read TGTGCCAGCAGCCCTTTTAATTCACCCCTCCACTTT. Based on the CDR3 plus reference TRBV7-9 and TRBJ1-6, the full variable domain is DTGVSQNPRHKITKRGQNVTFRCDPISEHNRLYWYRQTLGQGPEFLTYFQNEAQLEKSRLLSDRFSAERPKGSFSTLEIQRTEQGDSAMYLCASSPFNSPLHFGNGTRLTVT.

The chain joins TRBV15 to TRBJ1-5; D may be TRBD1 (6 bases). There are 15 residues in the CDR3. The germline V gene encodes CDR1 LNHNV and CDR2 YYDKDF (reference sequence). V was shortened by 7 bases and J by 4 bases, with 17 bases between the two germline ends. CDR3 nucleotides: TGTGCCACCACCCATCGCCGGGACACAAATCAGCCCCAGCATTTT. Translated: CATTHRRDTNQPQHF.